This T cell receptor (beta chain) was sequenced for a study of shared clonotypes between healthy human individuals. Overall study findings and caveats: Despite large depth, sorted-subset datasets appeared incompletely sequenced.

Turning to this clone: Its target is not known.

The method was immunoSEQ multiplex PCR; TCRdb's version includes in-frame clones alone and lacks a portion of them. The sample contains around 1.1 million clones, around three quarters of which appear only once. V lost 1 base and J 9 bases, leaving 10 bases between the germline ends. The CDR3 is 13 residues long. CDR1 and CDR2 from the germline V gene are SGHTA and FQGTGA. The specimen sequenced was memory CD4+ T cells from PBMCs. Indicated subset: CD45RA-negative fraction. This receptor was identified in a man younger than 35 in good health. Some clones in this sample may be carry-over from other donors' samples. This chain joins TRBV7-3 and TRBJ2-1; D is uncertain. CDR3: CASSLMSPGEQFF. CDR3 coding DNA: TGTGCCAGCAGCTTAATGTCCCCGGGTGAGCAGTTCTTC.